This TCR beta chain was documented in a study of T cells after posttransplantation cyclophosphamide. Sampled 1 year posttransplant, controls received myeloablative marrow transplants, methotrexate and a calcineurin inhibitor. Only in-frame clones appear in the TCRdb table, and some are missing; sequencing was by immunoSEQ multiplex PCR. Of about 17,000 clones listed, roughly 80% were seen once; the top ten hold 2.5% to 3.5%. The V gene's germline CDR1 is LNHDA and CDR2 SQIVND (reference sequence). The CDR3 has 15 residues. The chain couples TRBV19 to TRBJ2-5; 7 bases match TRBD1. The last part of the DNA fits TRBJ2-7 better; the J call may be wrong. This clonotype was obtained from a male patient between 25 and 40 years old who received an allogeneic stem cell transplant from an unrelated donor, was CMV-positive, and had acute and chronic GVHD. The graft donor may be the source of some T cells. Source: PBMCs, taken 441 days after allogeneic stem cell transplant with calcineurin inhibitor and methotrexate. The CDR3 bases are TGTGCCAGTAGTGCTCGCGGACAGGACTCCTACGAGCAGTACTTC. Residues: CASSARGQDSYEQYF.